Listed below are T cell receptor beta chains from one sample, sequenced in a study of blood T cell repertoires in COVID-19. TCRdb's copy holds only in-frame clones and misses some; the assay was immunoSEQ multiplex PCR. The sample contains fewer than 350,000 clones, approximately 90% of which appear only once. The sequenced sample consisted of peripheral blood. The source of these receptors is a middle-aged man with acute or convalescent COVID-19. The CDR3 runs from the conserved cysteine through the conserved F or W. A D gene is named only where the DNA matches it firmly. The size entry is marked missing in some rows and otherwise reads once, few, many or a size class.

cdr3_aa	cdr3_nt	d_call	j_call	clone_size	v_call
CASSPGQGHQPQHF	TGTGCCAGCAGTCCCGGACAGGGACATCAGCCCCAGCATTTT	TRBD1	TRBJ1-5	.	TRBV6-5
CSVERQGGDEQYF	TGCAGCGTTGAAAGACAGGGAGGCGACGAGCAGTACTTC	.	TRBJ2-7	.	TRBV29-1
CASSYSPDTQYF	TGTGCCAGCAGCTATTCCCCAGATACGCAGTATTTT	.	TRBJ2-3	.	TRBV12-3/TRBV12-4
CATAPTAHTEAFF	TGTGCCACCGCCCCGACAGCCCACACTGAAGCTTTCTTT	.	TRBJ1-1	once	TRBV6-5
CASSSLWLAGRTDTQYF	TGTGCCAGCAGTTCCCTATGGCTAGCGGGACGCACAGATACGCAGTATTTT	TRBD2	TRBJ2-3	.	TRBV27
CASSPDRAGNQPQHF	TGTGCCAGTAGCCCAGATCGGGCGGGGAATCAGCCCCAGCATTTT	.	TRBJ1-5	.	TRBV19
CAFGTGVNQPQHF	TGTGCCTTTGGGACAGGGGTTAATCAGCCCCAGCATTTT	TRBD1	TRBJ1-5	.	TRBV5-4
CASSLSPGGDQPQHF	TGCGCCAGCAGCTTGTCCCCAGGGGGAGATCAGCCCCAGCATTTT	TRBD1	TRBJ1-5	.	TRBV5-1
CASSFRDRGYEQYF	TGTGCCAGCAGTTTCCGGGACAGGGGGTACGAGCAGTACTTC	TRBD1	TRBJ2-7	.	TRBV28
CASSTYPPGGRDEKLFF	TGTGCCAGTAGTACCTATCCCCCAGGGGGCCGAGATGAAAAACTGTTTTTT	TRBD1	TRBJ1-4	.	TRBV19
CASSLGSGGANTQYF	TGCGCCAGCAGCTTGGGTAGCGGGGGGGCAAATACGCAGTATTTT	TRBD2	TRBJ2-3	.	TRBV5-1
CASSPTADNQPQHF	TGTGCCAGCTCACCAACAGCTGATAATCAGCCCCAGCATTTT	.	TRBJ1-5	.	TRBV18
CASGLELGGTNEQFF	TGTGCTAGTGGTTTGGAACTAGGAGGTACCAATGAGCAGTTCTTC	.	TRBJ2-1	.	TRBV12-5
CASSLAPGGKDGYTF	TGCGCCAGCAGCTTGGCCCCAGGGGGTAAGGATGGCTACACCTTC	TRBD1	TRBJ1-2	.	TRBV5-1
CASSPIWASEQYEQYF	TGTGCCAGCAGCCCTATTTGGGCTAGCGAACAGTACGAGCAGTACTTC	.	TRBJ2-7	.	TRBV11-2
CASSLAGIADTQYF	TGTGCCAGCAGCTTGGCGGGGATCGCAGATACGCAGTATTTT	.	TRBJ2-3	.	TRBV5-6
CASSKQGYEQYF	TGTGCCAGTAGTAAACAGGGCTACGAGCAGTACTTC	.	TRBJ2-7	.	TRBV19
CASSYVDSSLSGNTIYF	TGTGCCAGCAGCTATGTGGACAGTAGCCTCTCTGGAAACACCATATATTTT	.	TRBJ1-3	.	TRBV5-4
CASSEKYRSSGNTIYF	TGTGCCAGCAGTGAAAAGTACAGGAGCTCTGGAAACACCATATATTTT	.	TRBJ1-3	once	TRBV6-1
CASTSDRNTGELFF	TGTGCCAGCACCTCCGACAGGAACACCGGGGAGCTGTTTTTT	.	TRBJ2-2	.	TRBV6-5
CASSLEGGKETQYF	TGCGCCAGCAGCTTGGAGGGGGGGAAAGAGACCCAGTACTTC	.	TRBJ2-5	.	TRBV5-1
CASSAQGNYGYTF	TGTGCCAGCAGTGCACAGGGTAACTATGGCTACACCTTC	.	TRBJ1-2	.	TRBV6-6
CASSEAGLRSEQFF	TGTGCCAGCAGTGAAGCGGGGCTGCGGTCCGAGCAGTTCTTC	.	TRBJ2-1	.	TRBV6-1
CASSSQGFGQPQHF	TGTGCCAGCAGTTCACAGGGATTTGGTCAGCCCCAGCATTTT	.	TRBJ1-5	.	TRBV2
CASQGGLNTEAFF	TGTGCCAGCCAGGGGGGCCTAAACACTGAAGCTTTCTTT	TRBD1	TRBJ1-1	.	TRBV2